Below, 20 T cell receptor beta chains from the same sample are listed, as sequenced in a study of human T cells and chemical hapten exposure. Specified time point: patch test 1, 2 weeks after DPC sensitization. Treatment indicated: therapeutic diphenylcyclopropenone sensitization with weekly scalp DPC. Using its own MiXCR run on the RACE reads, TCRdb lists one record per CDR3 protein. The sample records 150,000 to 200,000 distinct CDR3 sequences, 20% to 25% being singletons. Source: whole blood, taken in connection with sensitization to the hapten diphenylcyclopropenone (DPC). Receptor source: a woman aged 50 to 60 with alopecia areata. Some clones in this sample may be carry-over from other donors' samples.

The genes are TRBV27 and TRBJ2-1, with 9 bases identical to TRBD2. With V trimmed by 8 bases and J by 1 base, 15 bases remained unmatched. The CDR3 has 18 residues. Germline CDR1 reads MNHEY; CDR2 reads SMNVEV (reference sequence). CDR3 DNA sequence: TGTGCCAGCCTCCATAGCGGGAGAGGACGCCGGTCCTACAATGAGCAGTTCTTC. Its protein product is CASLHSGRGRRSYNEQFF.

This clonotype was recorded once. The rearrangement links TRBV6-1 to TRBJ1-3; weak D call: TRBD1 (5 bases). CDR1 is MNHNS, CDR2 SASEGT, per germline. Trimming cost V 4 bases and J 4 bases, with 17 bases left between them. The CDR3 totals 16 residues. Here the CDR3 reads CASSVIGEGPGNTIYF. Here the CDR3 DNA reads TGTGCCAGCAGTGTAATTGGTGAGGGGCCAGGAAACACCATATATTTT.

The sample holds a few counts of this clonotype. The J gene is TRBJ1-2, the V gene TRBV28; D might be TRBD1 (5 bases). Per the germline V gene, CDR1 is MDHEN and CDR2 is SYDVKM. V lost 4 bases and J 8 bases, leaving 23 bases between the germline ends. The CDR3 spans 16 residues. The CDR3 region is CASSSPPRGRKEGYTF. DNA for the CDR3: TGTGCCAGCAGTTCCCCTCCGAGGGGACGTAAGGAGGGCTACACCTTC.

The CDR3 loop reads CSVEVGGTDTQYF. CDR3 in DNA: TGCAGCGTTGAAGTAGGGGGTACAGATACGCAGTATTTT. The chain uses TRBV29-1 and TRBJ2-3, with D perhaps TRBD1 (6 bases). Germline V gene lookup returns CDR1 SQVTM and CDR2 ANQGSEA. The CDR3 covers 13 residues. V lost 1 base and J 3 bases, leaving 8 bases between the germline ends.

This clonotype was counted at least ten times. The chain employs TRBV3-1 and TRBJ2-1; 8 bases fit TRBD2. The CDR3 is made up of 17 amino acids. CDR1 is LGHDT, CDR2 YNNKEL, per germline (reference sequence). V lost 3 bases, J lost 0 bases, and 7 bases stayed unmatched. Written as DNA, the CDR3 is TGTGCCAGCAGCCAGTCTAGCGGGTCCCTCTCCTACAATGAGCAGTTCTTC. This translates into CASSQSSGSLSYNEQFF.

The sample holds a few counts of this clonotype. The chain is built from TRBV6-5 and TRBJ2-1; 13 bases agree with TRBD2. V lost 2 bases and J lost 5; bases outside the gene matches: 6. The CDR3 is made up of 17 amino acids. The germline V gene encodes CDR1 MNHEY and CDR2 SVGAGI. The CDR3 DNA sequence: TGTGCCAGCAGTTACCAGGGACTAGCGGGATGGAACAATGAGCAGTTCTTC. It encodes CASSYQGLAGWNNEQFF.

The V call is TRBV5-1, the J call TRBJ1-2; 7 bases are a match to TRBD1. Germline V gene sequence: CDR1 SGHRS, CDR2 YFSETQ. The CDR3 sequence is 16 residues long. V trimming: 0 bases; J trimming: 4 bases; junction bases outside the gene matches: 9. DNA of the CDR3: TGCGCCAGCAGCTTGGGTGTTCGTCGGGACAGCTATGGCTACACCTTC. It specifies CASSLGVRRDSYGYTF.

This clonotype was observed at least ten times. The rearrangement links TRBV5-5 to TRBJ2-2; 7 bases line up with TRBD2. V shed 7 bases and J 5 bases; nucleotides not matched to a gene: 11. This CDR3 has 15 residues. The germline gives CDR1 SGHKS, CDR2 YYEKEE (reference sequence). The CDR3 is CASSPVGLPTGELFF. The CDR3 DNA reads as TGTGCCAGCTCTCCTGTGGGACTACCAACCGGGGAGCTGTTTTTT.

This clonotype was detected a few times. The rearrangement joins TRBV5-4 to TRBJ2-2; tentatively, D is TRBD1 or TRBD2 (5 bases each). The CDR3 consists of 14 residues. V shed 4 bases and J shed 8 bases, with 15 bases lying between them. Germline V gene sequence: CDR1 SGHNT, CDR2 YYREEE (reference sequence). CDR3 protein: CASSMGPREGELFF. The CDR3 DNA follows: TGTGCCAGCAGCATGGGACCAAGGGAAGGGGAGCTGTTTTTT.

V gene TRBV5-1 combines with J gene TRBJ1-1; D gene ambiguous. The CDR3 totals 12 residues. Trimming shortened V by 0 bases and J by 11 bases, and 11 bases separated the two germline ends. Germline lookup yields CDR1 SGHRS and CDR2 YFSETQ. The CDR3 coding sequence is TGCGCCAGCAGCTTGGAGGGAAGAGGGGCTTTCTTT. Protein product: CASSLEGRGAFF.

The gene calls are TRBV10-3 and TRBJ2-1, with 10 bases identical to TRBD2. V dropped 3 bases and J dropped 7; count of bases not matched to a gene: 12. Per germline, CDR1 ENHRY and CDR2 SYGVKD. The CDR3 loop spans 17 amino acids. CDR3 in amino acids: CAISESSSGRSQNEQFF. For the CDR3, the DNA is TGTGCCATCAGTGAATCGAGTAGCGGGAGGAGTCAGAATGAGCAGTTCTTC.

This clonotype has a handful of counts. The chain couples TRBV6-5 to TRBJ2-1, with D possibly being TRBD2 (6 bases). From germline, CDR1 is MNHEY and CDR2 SVGAGI. The V gene lost 6 bases and the J gene lost 4 bases, with 13 bases spanning the gap. The CDR3 has 14 amino acids. The CDR3 loop reads CASSRTGSYNEQFF. Written as DNA, the CDR3 is TGTGCCAGCAGCCGTACCGGGAGTTACAATGAGCAGTTCTTC.

On this clonotype itself: An end of the junction differs from the germline gene, which may be a read error. The J gene is TRBJ2-1, the V gene TRBV3-1; TRBD2 agrees at 12 bases. This CDR3 region has 17 residues. Germline CDR1 LGHDT, CDR2 YNNKEL (reference sequence). The DNA of the CDR3 is TGTGCCAGCAACCAAGACCTAGCGGGAGGGCAGTACAATGAGCAGTTCTTC. It encodes CASNQDLAGGQYNEQFF.

The chain couples TRBV5-1 to TRBJ1-1, with a tentative D call TRBD1 (6 bases). This CDR3 spans 13 amino acids. With 3 bases removed from V and 3 bases from J, the gap between germline ends came to 9 bases. Germline V gives CDR1 SGHRS, CDR2 YFSETQ. The CDR3 DNA reads as TGCGCCAGCAGCTCGGACAGATACACTGAAGCTTTCTTT. This sequence encodes CASSSDRYTEAFF.

This clonotype occurred a few times. The chain's CDR3 is CSVETKYYEQYF. CDR3 in DNA: TGCAGCGTTGAGACGAAGTACTACGAGCAGTACTTC. The rearrangement uses TRBV29-1 and TRBJ2-7; D gene uncertain. There are 12 residues in the CDR3. V gave up 3 bases and J gave up 3 bases, with 9 bases separating them. Germline values: CDR1 SQVTM, CDR2 ANQGSEA.

This clonotype was detected only once. The chain has TRBV7-9 and TRBJ2-7; 8 nucleotides line up with TRBD1. Germline V CDR1 and CDR2: SEHNR, FQNEAQ (reference sequence). CDR3 length equals 14 residues. The V segment lost 5 bases and the J segment 4 bases; nucleotides outside the gene matches: 7. DNA for the CDR3: TGTGCCAGCAGCCCACGGACAGGGCTTTACGAGCAGTACTTC. It yields the protein CASSPRTGLYEQYF.

A few counts support this clonotype. The chain carries TRBV12-3 or TRBV12-4 and TRBJ2-2; tentatively, D is TRBD2 (6 bases). This CDR3 comprises 16 residues. V lost 0 bases and J 7 bases, leaving 15 bases between the germline ends. The CDR3 nucleotides are TGTGCCAGCAGTTTAGCGCTAATGGAGGGCAGCGGGGAGCTGTTTTTT. It specifies CASSLALMEGSGELFF.

This clonotype was observed a few times. The V gene is TRBV12-3 or TRBV12-4, the J gene TRBJ2-7, with 8 bases lining up with TRBD2. Trimming at V came to 5 bases and at J to 4 bases, leaving 16 bases not matched to a gene. CDR3 length equals 17 residues. CDR3: CASSKTSEVSLRYEQYF. CDR3 in DNA: TGTGCCAGCAGTAAGACTAGCGAGGTATCACTCCGATACGAGCAGTACTTC.

V usage is TRBV4-1 and J usage is TRBJ2-1; 10 nucleotides align to TRBD2. The CDR3 extends over 16 amino acids. V gave up 3 bases and J gave up 7 bases; unmatched junction bases: 9. Per the germline V gene, CDR1 is MGHRA and CDR2 is YSYEKL. The CDR3 loop reads CASSHRALAGENEQFF. The CDR3 DNA reads TGCGCCAGCAGCCACAGAGCGCTAGCGGGAGAAAATGAGCAGTTCTTC.

V and J are TRBV5-1 and TRBJ1-6; 8 nucleotides align to TRBD1. J gave up 8 bases and V 2 bases, and 6 bases lay outside the gene matches. The germline V gene encodes CDR1 SGHRS and CDR2 YFSETQ. CDR3 length: 15 amino acids. The CDR3 DNA sequence: TGCGCCAGCAGCTTCAGGGGGCGTTCGGATTCACCCCTCCACTTT. Amino acids: CASSFRGRSDSPLHF.